The rows below give T cell receptor beta chains drawn from one sample of a study of CD8+ T cells in alopecia areata. TCRdb keeps only in-frame clones here, not all; method: immunoSEQ multiplex PCR. The repertoire has 85,000 to 110,000 clones, about nine tenths of them found once; the top ten carry roughly 10%. The sample consisted of CD8+ T cells sorted from blood, taken between weeks 30 and 35, from a patient treated with tofacitinib. The receptors originated from a human donor with alopecia areata. CDR3s leave out the opening cysteine and the closing phenylalanine or tryptophan. Each record gives: D gene, V gene, CDR3 protein. A D gene is named only where the DNA matches it firmly.

d_gene: TRBD2
v_gene: TRBV6-6
CDR3aa: ASSWGSGSPYNEQF

d_gene: -
v_gene: TRBV15
CDR3aa: ATSRARSQETQY

d_gene: -
v_gene: TRBV2
CDR3aa: ASKLRSFNYGYT

d_gene: TRBD1
v_gene: TRBV9
CDR3aa: ASSAPGQGADTQY

d_gene: -
v_gene: TRBV7-9
CDR3aa: ASSLEKTWDTEAF

d_gene: -
v_gene: TRBV4-1
CDR3aa: ASSQGSSYNEQF

d_gene: TRBD1
v_gene: TRBV4-1
CDR3aa: ASSQGRTGYQPQH

d_gene: -
v_gene: TRBV29-1
CDR3aa: SVARDTPNTEAF

d_gene: TRBD2
v_gene: TRBV29-1
CDR3aa: SVPGTSSYEQY

d_gene: TRBD1
v_gene: TRBV7-9
CDR3aa: ASSTGTGYTEAF

d_gene: -
v_gene: TRBV6-4
CDR3aa: ASRPQGIGTEAF

d_gene: -
v_gene: TRBV19
CDR3aa: ASSIWNYEEQY

d_gene: TRBD1
v_gene: TRBV29-1
CDR3aa: SVYRRGTGVYNEQF

d_gene: -
v_gene: TRBV7-3
CDR3aa: ASSLERADTQY

d_gene: -
v_gene: TRBV4-2
CDR3aa: ASSQGGRTEAF

d_gene: -
v_gene: TRBV7-6
CDR3aa: ASSLQGTGEQY

d_gene: -
v_gene: TRBV19
CDR3aa: ASSMGRGAYEQY

d_gene: -
v_gene: TRBV29-1
CDR3aa: SVASANIGELF

d_gene: -
v_gene: TRBV19
CDR3aa: ASSDSSYEQY

d_gene: -
v_gene: TRBV7-6
CDR3aa: ASSFTGRTEAF

d_gene: -
v_gene: TRBV7-9
CDR3aa: ASSESYEKLF

d_gene: TRBD2
v_gene: TRBV5-4
CDR3aa: ASSLTSGKYNEQF

d_gene: -
v_gene: TRBV15
CDR3aa: ATSRDLGHNTDTQY

d_gene: TRBD2
v_gene: TRBV11-1
CDR3aa: ASSIASGGTGELF

d_gene: TRBD2
v_gene: TRBV9
CDR3aa: ASSPPAGGRGSYNEQF

d_gene: -
v_gene: TRBV27
CDR3aa: ASSNRAYEQY

d_gene: TRBD2
v_gene: TRBV4-2
CDR3aa: ASSQDRLAGPEDTQY

d_gene: TRBD2
v_gene: TRBV27
CDR3aa: ASSSGTSGGVNEQF

d_gene: TRBD1
v_gene: TRBV19
CDR3aa: ASARQGPSYEQY

d_gene: -
v_gene: TRBV27
CDR3aa: ASSSGSARAEAF

d_gene: -
v_gene: TRBV6-1
CDR3aa: ASSAGTVLFGADTQY

d_gene: TRBD2
v_gene: TRBV7-3
CDR3aa: ASSLSGGASDTQY

d_gene: TRBD2
v_gene: TRBV11-2
CDR3aa: ASSGTSGTGELF

d_gene: -
v_gene: TRBV7-2
CDR3aa: ASSLESLWDEQF

d_gene: -
v_gene: TRBV6-5
CDR3aa: ASSYPAGPLF

d_gene: -
v_gene: TRBV12-5
CDR3aa: ASGEDRLISNYGYT

d_gene: -
v_gene: TRBV6-5
CDR3aa: ASSYIGRPYEQY

d_gene: -
v_gene: TRBV4-1
CDR3aa: ASSQDGSTDTQY